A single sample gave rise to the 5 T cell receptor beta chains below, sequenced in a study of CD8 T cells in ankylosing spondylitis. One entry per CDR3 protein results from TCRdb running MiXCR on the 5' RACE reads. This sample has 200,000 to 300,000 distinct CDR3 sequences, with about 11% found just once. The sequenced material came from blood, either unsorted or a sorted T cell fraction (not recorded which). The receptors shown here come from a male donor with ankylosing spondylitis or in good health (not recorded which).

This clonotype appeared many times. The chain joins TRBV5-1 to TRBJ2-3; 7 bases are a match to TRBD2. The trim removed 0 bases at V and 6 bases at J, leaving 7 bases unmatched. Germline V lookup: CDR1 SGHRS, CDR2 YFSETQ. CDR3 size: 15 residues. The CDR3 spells CASSLGLAPFDTQYF. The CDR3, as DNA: TGCGCCAGCAGCTTGGGACTAGCCCCCTTCGATACGCAGTATTTT.

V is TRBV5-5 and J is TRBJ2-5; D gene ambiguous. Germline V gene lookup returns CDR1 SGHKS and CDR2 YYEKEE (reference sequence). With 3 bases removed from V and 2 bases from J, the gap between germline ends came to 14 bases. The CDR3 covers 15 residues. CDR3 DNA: TGTGCCAGCAGCTCCCTTTTGGGGTTTCAAGAGACCCAGTACTTC. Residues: CASSSLLGFQETQYF.

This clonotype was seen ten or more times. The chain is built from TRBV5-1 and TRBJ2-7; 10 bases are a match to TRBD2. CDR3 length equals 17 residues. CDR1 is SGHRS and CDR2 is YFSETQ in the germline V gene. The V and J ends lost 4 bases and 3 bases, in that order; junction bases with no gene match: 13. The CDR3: CASSLPGGAGGIYEQYF. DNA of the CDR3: TGCGCCAGCAGCCTCCCGGGGGGAGCGGGAGGGATCTACGAGCAGTACTTC.

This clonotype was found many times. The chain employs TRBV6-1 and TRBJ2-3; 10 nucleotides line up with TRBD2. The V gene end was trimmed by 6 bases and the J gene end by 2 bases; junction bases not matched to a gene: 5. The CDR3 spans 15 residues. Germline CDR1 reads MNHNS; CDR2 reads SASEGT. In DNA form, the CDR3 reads TGTGCCAGCAGAGCGGGAGGGCCCGTCACAGATACGCAGTATTTT. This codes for CASRAGGPVTDTQYF.

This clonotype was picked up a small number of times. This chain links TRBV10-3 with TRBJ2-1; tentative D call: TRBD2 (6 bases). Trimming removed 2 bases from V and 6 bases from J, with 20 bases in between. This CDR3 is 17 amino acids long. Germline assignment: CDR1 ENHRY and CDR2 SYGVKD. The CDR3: CAISEGGSHRVLNEQFF. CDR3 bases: TGTGCCATCAGTGAGGGAGGGTCTCACCGGGTCCTCAATGAGCAGTTCTTC.